This is a list of T cell receptor beta chains from one sample in a study of blood T cell repertoires in COVID-19. Some clones are missing from TCRdb's copy, which holds only in-frame ones; the method was immunoSEQ multiplex PCR. Of 220,000 or so clones listed, around 83% were seen once; the top ten hold less than 7%. Sequencing was performed on PBMCs or T cells enriched from blood (not recorded which). The receptors were sampled from a woman in her thirties or forties who had recovered from COVID-19. Both conserved end residues are part of each CDR3. The D gene is left open where the match is weak. A row's size may be missing; if present it is once, few, many or a size class.

clone size: -
D gene: -
V gene: TRBV5-1
J gene: TRBJ2-1
CDR3 protein: CASSRWSSSYNEQFF
CDR3 DNA: TGCGCCAGCAGCAGATGGTCGAGCTCCTACAATGAGCAGTTCTTC

clone size: -
D gene: TRBD2
V gene: TRBV9
J gene: TRBJ2-2
CDR3 protein: CASNQAGTNTGELFF
CDR3 DNA: TGTGCCAGCAATCAAGCGGGGACGAACACCGGGGAGCTGTTTTTT

clone size: -
D gene: TRBD1
V gene: TRBV27
J gene: TRBJ2-7
CDR3 protein: CASRAGGTYEQYF
CDR3 DNA: TGTGCCAGCAGGGCAGGGGGTACATACGAGCAGTACTTC

clone size: -
D gene: TRBD1
V gene: TRBV7-8
J gene: TRBJ2-3
CDR3 protein: CASSRDRADTQYF
CDR3 DNA: TGTGCCAGCAGCCGGGACAGGGCAGATACGCAGTATTTT

clone size: -
D gene: -
V gene: TRBV2
J gene: TRBJ2-1
CDR3 protein: CASREGNEQFF
CDR3 DNA: TGTGCCAGCAGAGAGGGCAATGAGCAGTTCTTC

clone size: -
D gene: TRBD1
V gene: TRBV7-2
J gene: TRBJ1-1
CDR3 protein: CASSVDRGGTEAFF
CDR3 DNA: TGTGCCAGCAGCGTGGACAGGGGCGGGACTGAAGCTTTCTTT

clone size: -
D gene: -
V gene: TRBV14
J gene: TRBJ2-2
CDR3 protein: CASSQHRELFF
CDR3 DNA: TGTGCCAGCAGCCAGCACAGAGAGCTGTTTTTT

clone size: -
D gene: -
V gene: TRBV19
J gene: TRBJ2-2
CDR3 protein: CASSGFGTGTGELFF
CDR3 DNA: TGTGCCAGTAGCGGTTTCGGCACGGGCACCGGGGAGCTGTTTTTT

clone size: -
D gene: TRBD2
V gene: TRBV18
J gene: TRBJ2-2
CDR3 protein: CASSPNHASGGTGELFF
CDR3 DNA: TGTGCCAGCTCACCGAATCACGCGAGCGGGGGCACCGGGGAGCTGTTTTTT

clone size: -
D gene: TRBD2
V gene: TRBV29-1
J gene: TRBJ2-1
CDR3 protein: CSGHGTSANNEQFF
CDR3 DNA: TGCAGCGGTCACGGGACTAGCGCTAACAATGAGCAGTTCTTC

clone size: -
D gene: -
V gene: TRBV18
J gene: TRBJ1-5
CDR3 protein: CASSPGAYQPQHF
CDR3 DNA: TGTGCCAGCTCACCAGGGGCGTACCAGCCCCAGCATTTT

clone size: once
D gene: -
V gene: TRBV7-9
J gene: TRBJ2-1
CDR3 protein: CASSPNLGSYNEQFF
CDR3 DNA: TGTGCCAGCAGCCCGAACCTCGGGAGCTACAATGAGCAGTTCTTC

clone size: -
D gene: -
V gene: TRBV28
J gene: TRBJ1-1
CDR3 protein: CASSTRSVNTEAFF
CDR3 DNA: TGTGCCAGCAGTACCAGATCAGTGAACACTGAAGCTTTCTTT

clone size: -
D gene: TRBD2
V gene: TRBV18
J gene: TRBJ2-1
CDR3 protein: CASSTGLAAYNEQFF
CDR3 DNA: TGTGCCAGCTCGACGGGACTAGCGGCTTACAATGAGCAGTTCTTC

clone size: -
D gene: -
V gene: TRBV7-9
J gene: TRBJ1-5
CDR3 protein: CASATGDQPQHF
CDR3 DNA: TGTGCCAGCGCAACGGGGGATCAGCCCCAGCATTTT

clone size: -
D gene: -
V gene: TRBV5-1
J gene: TRBJ1-1
CDR3 protein: CASSLSGADTEAFF
CDR3 DNA: TGCGCCAGCAGCTTGTCGGGAGCCGACACTGAAGCCTTCTTT

clone size: -
D gene: -
V gene: TRBV3-1/TRBV3-2
J gene: TRBJ2-1
CDR3 protein: CASSQGQYLDEQFF
CDR3 DNA: TGTGCCAGCAGCCAAGGTCAGTACCTTGATGAGCAGTTCTTC

clone size: -
D gene: TRBD1
V gene: TRBV7-2
J gene: TRBJ1-2
CDR3 protein: CASSFGTGGGYTF
CDR3 DNA: TGTGCCAGCAGCTTCGGGACAGGCGGAGGCTACACCTTC

clone size: -
D gene: -
V gene: TRBV19
J gene: TRBJ2-3
CDR3 protein: CASSIREADTQYF
CDR3 DNA: TGTGCCAGTAGTATCAGGGAGGCAGATACGCAGTATTTT

clone size: -
D gene: TRBD1
V gene: TRBV18
J gene: TRBJ2-5
CDR3 protein: CASSPWPQGAGETQYF
CDR3 DNA: TGTGCCAGCTCACCATGGCCACAGGGGGCCGGAGAGACCCAGTACTTC

clone size: -
D gene: TRBD2
V gene: TRBV19
J gene: TRBJ2-3
CDR3 protein: CASTFRLAGDSDTQYF
CDR3 DNA: TGTGCCAGTACCTTCAGACTAGCGGGAGACTCGGATACGCAGTATTTT

clone size: few
D gene: -
V gene: TRBV21-1
J gene: TRBJ1-1
CDR3 protein: CASSRKTGLNTEAFF
CDR3 DNA: TGTGCCAGCAGCAGGAAGACAGGGCTAAACACTGAAGCTTTCTTT

clone size: -
D gene: -
V gene: TRBV28
J gene: TRBJ2-7
CDR3 protein: CASRPRGKTYEQYF
CDR3 DNA: TGTGCCAGCAGACCCAGGGGCAAGACCTACGAGCAGTACTTC

clone size: -
D gene: TRBD2
V gene: TRBV18
J gene: TRBJ2-1
CDR3 protein: CASSLTGTSGSHEQFF
CDR3 DNA: TGTGCCAGCTCACTCACCGGGACTAGCGGATCCCATGAGCAGTTCTTC

clone size: once
D gene: -
V gene: TRBV2
J gene: TRBJ1-3
CDR3 protein: CASSELSPGNTIYF
CDR3 DNA: TGTGCCAGCAGTGAGTTATCCCCTGGAAACACCATATATTTT

clone size: -
D gene: -
V gene: TRBV19
J gene: TRBJ1-2
CDR3 protein: CASNDRYYGYTF
CDR3 DNA: TGTGCCAGTAACGACAGGTACTATGGCTACACCTTC

clone size: few
D gene: TRBD1
V gene: TRBV2
J gene: TRBJ1-1
CDR3 protein: CASSEGGTGVSQRTEAFF
CDR3 DNA: TGTGCCAGCAGTGAAGGCGGGACAGGGGTGTCCCAGCGCACTGAAGCTTTCTTT

clone size: once
D gene: -
V gene: TRBV5-1
J gene: TRBJ1-2
CDR3 protein: CASGEGTQANYGYTF
CDR3 DNA: TGCGCCAGCGGGGAGGGGACCCAAGCTAACTATGGCTACACCTTC

clone size: -
D gene: -
V gene: TRBV5-1
J gene: TRBJ1-2
CDR3 protein: CASSLTVYYGYTF
CDR3 DNA: TGCGCCAGCAGCTTGACAGTTTACTATGGCTACACCTTC

clone size: -
D gene: TRBD2
V gene: TRBV18
J gene: TRBJ2-3
CDR3 protein: CASSRTSDPGVDTQYF
CDR3 DNA: TGTGCCAGCTCACGGACTAGCGATCCGGGGGTAGATACGCAGTATTTT

clone size: -
D gene: -
V gene: TRBV2
J gene: TRBJ1-2
CDR3 protein: CASSAAGRVGGYTF
CDR3 DNA: TGTGCCAGCTCCGCGGCCGGCAGGGTGGGTGGCTACACCTTC

clone size: -
D gene: TRBD1
V gene: TRBV29-1
J gene: TRBJ2-2
CDR3 protein: CSVLTGAAGELFF
CDR3 DNA: TGCAGCGTCTTGACAGGGGCAGCCGGGGAGCTGTTTTTT

clone size: -
D gene: TRBD2
V gene: TRBV19
J gene: TRBJ2-6
CDR3 protein: CASSMGLAGGLGANVLTF
CDR3 DNA: TGTGCCAGTAGTATGGGGCTAGCGGGAGGGCTGGGGGCCAACGTCCTGACTTTC

clone size: -
D gene: -
V gene: TRBV15
J gene: TRBJ1-2
CDR3 protein: CATAKYQGGGYTF
CDR3 DNA: TGTGCCACCGCTAAATACCAGGGAGGGGGCTACACCTTC

clone size: -
D gene: -
V gene: TRBV28
J gene: TRBJ1-2
CDR3 protein: CASSFGGGFSNYGYTF
CDR3 DNA: TGTGCCAGCAGTTTCGGTGGCGGCTTCTCTAACTATGGCTACACCTTC

clone size: -
D gene: -
V gene: TRBV19
J gene: TRBJ2-4
CDR3 protein: CASREQGSGKNIQYF
CDR3 DNA: TGTGCCAGTCGGGAACAGGGTTCTGGCAAAAACATTCAGTACTTC

clone size: -
D gene: -
V gene: TRBV28
J gene: TRBJ1-1
CDR3 protein: CASTRYPGAGRPRDTEAFF
CDR3 DNA: TGTGCCAGCACCCGTTACCCAGGGGCCGGTCGTCCTCGGGACACTGAAGCTTTCTTT

clone size: few
D gene: TRBD2
V gene: TRBV2
J gene: TRBJ2-7
CDR3 protein: CASGGLSYEQYF
CDR3 DNA: TGTGCCAGCGGGGGACTATCCTACGAGCAGTACTTC

clone size: -
D gene: TRBD2
V gene: TRBV27
J gene: TRBJ2-1
CDR3 protein: CASSLFPGLLYNEQFF
CDR3 DNA: TGTGCCAGCAGTTTATTCCCGGGACTACTCTACAATGAGCAGTTCTTC

clone size: -
D gene: -
V gene: TRBV3-1/TRBV3-2
J gene: TRBJ1-3
CDR3 protein: CASSLLGGEDSGNTIYF
CDR3 DNA: TGTGCCAGCAGCTTATTGGGGGGGGAAGATTCTGGAAACACCATATATTTT

clone size: -
D gene: TRBD1
V gene: TRBV11-3
J gene: TRBJ2-6
CDR3 protein: CASSLGTGAHSGANVLTF
CDR3 DNA: TGTGCCAGCAGCTTAGGGACAGGGGCACACTCTGGGGCCAACGTCCTGACTTTC

clone size: -
D gene: -
V gene: TRBV4-1
J gene: TRBJ2-1
CDR3 protein: CASSHGFQGYNEQFF
CDR3 DNA: TGCGCCAGCAGCCACGGTTTCCAGGGCTACAATGAGCAGTTCTTC

clone size: once
D gene: TRBD2
V gene: TRBV11-2
J gene: TRBJ2-1
CDR3 protein: CASSYSGGSYNEQFF
CDR3 DNA: TGTGCCAGCAGCTATAGCGGGGGGTCCTACAATGAGCAGTTCTTC